This T cell receptor (beta chain) is drawn from a study of cytomegalovirus exposure and HLA in healthy donors. PCR amplification relied on 60 Vbeta primers (plus 13 Jbeta primers). Sequencing used immunoSEQ multiplex PCR; TCRdb keeps in-frame clones, though not all of them. The profile shows 160,000 or so clones, about 85% of them singletons. Trimming removed 4 bases from V and 7 bases from J; junction bases left unmatched: 11. The CDR3 is 17 amino acids. Germline CDR1 is LGHNA and CDR2 is YNFKEQ. The source is a woman aged 18-30 years in good health and CMV-seronegative. The V and J genes are TRBV4-2 and TRBJ2-4; 12 bases agree with TRBD2. The sample was PBMCs. Here the CDR3 DNA reads TGTGCCAGCAGCCCGAGAGGAGGGACTAGCGGGTTTAACATTCAGTACTTC. Translated: CASSPRGGTSGFNIQYF.